This T cell receptor beta chain comes out of a study of shared clonotypes between healthy human individuals. Study overall: Three plates were used per donor for CD4 naive, three for CD4 memory, two for CD8 naive and one for CD8 memory.

It was across several immunoSEQ plates that each subset's genomic DNA was evenly split. Profiled with immunoSEQ multiplex PCR; TCRdb holds only in-frame clones, not every one. The sample lists 2 million or so clones, 85% to 95% seen once, with 0.85% to 1.3% in the top ten. Cells designated naive CD8 were CD45RO-negative and were positively selected for CCR7, with terminally differentiated effector memory CD45RA+ cells excluded. Donors included only healthy HIV-negative adults lacking recent acute infections or vaccinations. V gave up 9 bases and J gave up 5 bases; unmatched junction bases: 8. Germline CDR1 reads SGHDT; CDR2 reads YYEEEE. CDR3 size: 14 residues.

The clonotype originates from a man aged 18-30 years in good health. The V gene is TRBV5-6, the J gene TRBJ2-5, with 12 positions matching TRBD2. Sequenced material: naive CD8+ T cells sorted from blood. As DNA, the CDR3 is TGTGCCACCAAGAGACTAGCGGGAGACGAGACCCAGTACTTC. It yields the protein CATKRLAGDETQYF.